This passage covers 8 T cell receptor beta chains from one sample sequenced in a study of blood T cell repertoires in COVID-19. TCRdb keeps only in-frame clones here, not all; method: immunoSEQ multiplex PCR. This sample yields a few hundred thousand clones, of which 85% are seen a single time; around 3.4% belongs to the top ten. The sequenced sample was peripheral blood. These receptors all stem from a young woman with acute or convalescent COVID-19.

This clone was recorded only once. V is TRBV6-2 or TRBV6-3 and J is TRBJ1-1, with TRBD1 matching over 10 bases. Germline V gene lookup returns CDR1 MNHEY and CDR2 SVGEGT. V lost 5 bases and J lost 9; bases outside the gene matches: 12. The length of the CDR3 is 15 residues. The CDR3 DNA is TGTGCCAGCAGTAGAAAAGTAGGGACAGGGGCAAAAGCTTTCTTT. It specifies CASSRKVGTGAKAFF.

A single count supports this clone. V usage is TRBV2 and J usage is TRBJ1-2, with D unclear. Trimming took 1 base from V and 8 from J, leaving 8 bases between them. The CDR3 consists of 12 residues. The V gene's germline CDR1 is SNHLY and CDR2 FYNNEI. This chain's CDR3 is CASSEVTLGYTF. The CDR3 DNA reads TGTGCCAGCAGTGAAGTAACTCTCGGCTACACCTTC.

The chain uses TRBV25-1 and TRBJ2-3; 7 nucleotides match TRBD2. V trimming: 3 bases; J trimming: 2 bases; junction bases outside the gene matches: 11. CDR1 and CDR2 (germline): MGHDK, SYGVNS. The CDR3 sequence is 17 residues long. The CDR3 sequence is CASSESAGRDYTDTQYF. The CDR3 DNA reads as TGTGCCAGCAGTGAGTCGGCAGGGAGGGACTACACAGATACGCAGTATTTT.

The chain recombines TRBV9 with TRBJ1-2; 9 bases match TRBD1. Unmatched junction bases numbered 4, after V lost 2 bases and J lost 2 bases. CDR3 length: 15 residues. The V gene's germline CDR1 is SGDLS and CDR2 YYNGEE. The CDR3 loop is CASSVGQGNNYGYTF. CDR3 DNA sequence: TGTGCCAGCAGCGTTGGACAGGGGAACAACTATGGCTACACCTTC.

In this sample, this clone turned up a few times. This sequence joins TRBV28 and TRBJ1-1; tentative D call: TRBD1 (6 bases). CDR1 and CDR2 (germline): MDHEN, SYDVKM. The CDR3 runs 15 residues. Trimming shortened V by 6 bases and J by 3 bases, and 17 bases separated the two germline ends. The CDR3 DNA reads TGTGCCAGCAGCCCATCAGGGGTACGGGACACTGAAGCTTTCTTT. This encodes CASSPSGVRDTEAFF.

The gene calls are TRBV27 and TRBJ2-1, with no clear D. Germline loops: CDR1 MNHEY, CDR2 SMNVEV (reference sequence). V gave up 2 bases and J gave up 3 bases, with 8 bases separating them. This CDR3 spans 14 amino acids. DNA of the CDR3: TGTGCCAGCAGTTTAGCACAGAACTACAATGAGCAGTTCTTC. It encodes CASSLAQNYNEQFF.

This sequence joins TRBV21-1 and TRBJ1-1; no DNA check was done on the table's D call, TRBD1. TRBV21-1 counts as a pseudogene. CDR3 length equals 15 residues. CDR3 sequence (DNA): TGTGCCAGCAGCAAAGCCTACAGGGGAAACACTGAAGCTTTCTTT. Protein product: CASSKAYRGNTEAFF.

The genes are TRBV30 and TRBJ1-4; D gene unclear. Germline values: CDR1 GTSNPN, CDR2 SVGIG (reference sequence). CDR3 length equals 12 residues. The V gene lost 3 bases and the J gene lost 8 bases, with 10 bases spanning the gap. In DNA form, the CDR3 reads TGTGCCTGGAGCGGGTCAGACGAAAAACTGTTTTTT. It encodes CAWSGSDEKLFF. Full variable domain (remainder filled in from reference TRBV30 and TRBJ1-4): SQTIHQWPATLVQPVGSPLSLECTVEGTSNPNLYWYRQAAGRGLQLLFYSVGIGQISSEVPQNLSASRPQDRQFILSSKKLLLSDSGFYLCAWSGSDEKLFFGSGTQLSVL.